Given below is one TCR beta chain in context. Its binding antigen is unknown. Per-base qualities were not stored, and no clone one base away is much larger. This sample is part of a study of Ad26.COV2.S vaccination and SARS-CoV-2 variants (dated by TCRdb to about 2021). At the level of the whole study: Vaccine-arm donors were drawn from COV1001, a multicentre, randomized, double-blind, placebo-controlled phase I-IIa trial of Ad26.COV2.S in healthy adults. Dosing of Ad26.COV2.S was intramuscular, at either 5x10^10 or 1x10^11 viral particles, delivered as one shot or as two shots spaced 56 days apart. Sequencing of the TCRbeta repertoire served to evaluate the specificity and breadth of SARS-CoV-2-reactive T cell receptors following Ad26.COV2.S vaccination. The TCR-sequenced set comprised about 32 samples: around 20 Ad26.COV2.S vaccine recipients, 5 placebo recipients and 8 SARS-CoV-2 convalescent individuals. Participants in the trial were split at random into five groups of five each, receiving low-dose or high-dose Ad26.COV2.S once or twice, or else placebo on both occasions. Throughout the experiments and outcome assessment, investigators stayed blinded to trial group allocation. General study outcomes and caveats: Substantial breadth of spike-specific CD8+ and CD4+ T cell responses was reported after vaccination. The study lacked the statistical power to compare responses across vaccine doses or regimens. The authors noted that the TCR breadth and depth analyses may have underestimated total T cell responses. Non-spike TCR breadth was comparable between vaccine and placebo recipients, consistent with the vaccine containing only spike. Spike-specific TCR breadth was higher in Ad26.COV2.S recipients than in placebo recipients (P = 0.0014).

The junction shows trimming of 3 bases on V and 5 bases on J, plus 5 bases between the germline ends. The CDR3 sequence holds 12 residues, the cysteine and phenylalanine included. Just CDR3 DNA is preserved here, 36 bases in frame from base 1. CDR1 and CDR2 are read off the germline V gene as SGDLS and YYNGEE. The immunoSEQ Assay was the method used to sequence TCRbeta CDR3 regions. After extraction, genomic DNA underwent amplification by bias-controlled multiplex PCR, followed by high-throughput sequencing. Turning to the authors' computational methods: To quantify the absolute abundance of every unique TCRbeta CDR3 region, sequences were collapsed and filtered. T cell fraction was estimated by normalizing TCRbeta template counts to usable DNA, which was measured by amplifying reference genes present in all nucleated cells. Repertoire TCRs were annotated as SARS-CoV-2-specific when V gene, CDR3 amino acid sequence and J gene were exactly matched to a known reactive TCR set. The reference SARS-CoV-2 TCR set was obtained from MIRA and was filtered for enrichment in COVID-19-positive ImmuneCODE repertoires, whereby public or cross-reactive TCRs were removed. Based on the MIRA antigens, annotated TCRs were further analysed at the level of specific ORF or position within ORF. Depth was the summed frequency of annotated unique rearrangements, while breadth was defined as annotated unique rearrangements over total unique productive rearrangements. Group comparisons of TCR breadth used two-sided Wilcoxon rank-sum tests. Drawn from immuneACCESS, this table holds only the in-frame rearrangements with V and J called that TCRdb kept. Clones are partly lost; checked studies trace under half to an unresolved V gene and leave the rest unexplained. That table supplies the V and J calls and clone size; D and trimming were determined from the DNA. The sample table holds 250,000 or so clones, of which around 90% were seen once. The leading ten clones occupy roughly 3% of the sample.

The treatment or condition label of this sample denotes: roughly 18 received Ad26.COV2.S at low or high dose, single or two shots; roughly five received placebo; per-sample allocation not given. Repertoires of vaccine and placebo recipients were sequenced from samples taken on day 63 after the first injection. Between 29 July and 7 August 2020, Cohort 1b enrolled about two dozen adults aged 18-55 years at one site in Boston, USA. Ad26.COV2.S was a replication-incompetent adenovirus type 26 vector expressing a prefusion-stabilized SARS-CoV-2 spike protein from the original Wuhan strain. The clonotype originates from a person aged 18-60 years who received the Ad26.COV2.S COVID-19 vaccine or a placebo. This sequence uses TRBV9 and TRBJ2-2; there is no confident call for the D gene. The material sequenced was peripheral blood, taken in a trial of Ad26.COV2.S vaccine versus placebo. The DNA sequence follows: TGTGCCAGCAGCGCTAGTACCGGGGAGCTGTTTTTT. The encoded protein is CASSASTGELFF.